This T cell receptor beta chain was sequenced for a study of blood T cell repertoires in COVID-19. Germline V lookup: CDR1 GTSNPN, CDR2 SVGIG (reference sequence). V dropped 0 bases and J dropped 2 bases, with 22 bases sitting between them. CDR3 length: 19 residues. Assay used: immunoSEQ multiplex PCR; TCRdb lists only in-frame clones, some missing. The repertoire holds approximately 470,000 clones, 80% to 90% seen once, with approximately 3.2% in the top ten. The chain uses TRBV30 and TRBJ1-4, with D possibly matching TRBD1 (6 bases). The TCR was taken from a human donor in a cohort sampled during active COVID-19. Specimen: peripheral blood. The CDR3 DNA is TGTGCCTGGAGTGTAATTGGAATCACAGGGAAAGTGACTAATGAAAAACTGTTTTTT. Residues: CAWSVIGITGKVTNEKLFF.